This TCR beta chain was identified in a study of graft-versus-host responses after intestinal transplantation. Study in general: Transplant recipients had multivisceral, liver-intestinal, or isolated intestinal grafts. Tacrolimus and steroids were given for around 3 years to all recipients after anti-thymocyte globulin induction.

The CDR3 covers 15 residues. The germline CDR1 and CDR2 sequences are KGHSH and LQKENI. V was clipped by 3 bases and J by 5 bases, with 14 bases between them. Worth noting for this clone: As yet, its antigen is unknown.

Study-wide points: Early HvG declines after transplant were associated with peak circulating GvH clone levels. Among recipient marrow samples, GvH clones were found; some appeared first in ileum or blood.

Produced via immunoSEQ multiplex PCR; TCRdb's table is partial and in-frame only. The sample shows about 86,000 clones, 90% to 95% of them seen only once. Sequences were derived from unstimulated CD8+ T cells sorted from spleen or lymph node cells, sampled before intestinal transplant. The TCR originated in a human donor who received an intestinal transplant. This sequence joins TRBV18 and TRBJ2-1; D may be TRBD2 (6 bases). CDR3 DNA: TGTGCCAGCTCACCGCTTGGGGGGACCCACAATGAGCAGTTCTTC. Residues: CASSPLGGTHNEQFF. The full variable domain, rest sourced from reference TRBV18 and TRBJ2-1, is NAGVMQNPRHLVRRRGQEARLRCSPMKGHSHVYWYRQLPEEGLKFMVYLQKENIIDESGMPKERFSAEFPKEGPSILRIQQVVRGDSAAYFCASSPLGGTHNEQFFGPGTRLTVL.